The 10 T cell receptor beta chains presented below share a single source sample, sequenced in a study of T cell responses to AZD1222 COVID-19 vaccine. Profiled with immunoSEQ multiplex PCR; TCRdb holds only in-frame clones, not every one. The sample shows roughly 70,000 clones, 86% of them seen only once. The sample was peripheral blood, taken on day 0 of AZD1222 vaccination. The source of these receptors is an adult in good health.

CDR3: CASSSGTGAFF. CDR3 nucleotide sequence: TGTGCCAGTAGTTCGGGGACAGGGGCTTTCTTT. The chain recombines TRBV19 with TRBJ1-1; 9 bases align to TRBD1. V lost 5 bases to trimming and J lost 11 bases; unmatched junction nucleotides: 3. The germline V gene encodes CDR1 LNHDA and CDR2 SQIVND (reference sequence). The CDR3 loop spans 11 amino acids.

J is TRBJ1-3 and V is TRBV12-5; TRBD1 is a possible D gene (5 bases). Germline loops: CDR1 LGHNT, CDR2 FRNRAP. CDR3 length: 18 amino acids. Trimming removed 1 base at V and 4 bases at J, with 20 bases between. The CDR3 DNA is TGTGCTAGTGGTTTGGATCCAGTCCTCCGACAGAGAGGAAACACCATATATTTT. As protein: CASGLDPVLRQRGNTIYF.

The chain has TRBV5-1 and TRBJ2-7; 7 bases match TRBD2. Germline V CDR1 and CDR2: SGHRS, YFSETQ. This CDR3 is built from 14 residues. Trimming at V came to 0 bases and at J to 5 bases, leaving 5 bases not matched to a gene. CDR3 sequence reads: CASSLGGLLDEQYF. CDR3 nucleotides: TGCGCCAGCAGCTTGGGGGGACTACTAGACGAGCAGTACTTC.

The rearrangement joins TRBV29-1 to TRBJ2-5; D may be TRBD1 (7 bases). The CDR3 is 17 amino acids. Trimming removed 2 bases at V and 4 bases at J, with 23 bases between. Per germline, CDR1 SQVTM and CDR2 ANQGSEA. The CDR3 loop reads CSVEPLRGTDYRETQYF. CDR3 bases: TGCAGCGTTGAACCCCTACGGGGGACAGATTATCGAGAGACCCAGTACTTC.

This clone ranks as medium-sized (0.01 to 0.1%). The V and J genes are TRBV5-3 and TRBJ2-7, with 10 bases identical to TRBD2. TRBV5-3 is an ORF for which the function is uncertain. J gave up 0 bases and V 4 bases, and 13 bases lay outside the gene matches. This CDR3 spans 18 amino acids. The CDR3: CARSHGVSGRTRSYEQYF. As DNA, the CDR3 is TGTGCCAGAAGCCATGGGGTTAGCGGGAGGACCCGCTCCTACGAGCAGTACTTC.

The gene calls are TRBV6-5 and TRBJ1-3, with TRBD1 identical over 7 bases. Per the germline V gene, CDR1 is MNHEY and CDR2 is SVGAGI. The CDR3 extends over 15 amino acids. Trimming cost V 4 bases and J 0 bases; bases outside gene matches: 3. CDR3 sequence reads: CASSWRGPSGNTIYF. CDR3 in DNA: TGTGCCAGCAGTTGGAGGGGGCCCTCTGGAAACACCATATATTTT.

CDR3 in amino acids: CASSLARTGEETQYF. CDR3 sequence (DNA): TGTGCCAGCAGCTTAGCGCGGACAGGGGAAGAGACCCAGTACTTC. This chain uses TRBV7-9 with TRBJ2-5; 9 bases match TRBD1. The CDR3 length is 15 residues. V trimming: 0 bases; J trimming: 3 bases; junction bases outside the gene matches: 2. Germline assignment: CDR1 SEHNR and CDR2 FQNEAQ (reference sequence).

The V call is TRBV5-4, the J call TRBJ2-7; D uncertain. CDR1 is SGHNT, CDR2 YYREEE, per germline (reference sequence). Deletions cut 2 bases from V and 5 bases from J, with 11 bases between. CDR3 length: 13 amino acids. The CDR3 DNA reads TGTGCCAGCAGCTTCTTTCTTCGCGACGAGCAGTACTTC. Translating it yields CASSFFLRDEQYF.

J is TRBJ1-3 and V is TRBV11-2; D possibly corresponds to TRBD1 (5 bases). Deletions cut 3 bases from V and 4 bases from J, with 16 bases between. CDR1 SGHAT and CDR2 FQNNGV come from the germline V gene. CDR3 length: 16 amino acids. CDR3 amino acids: CASSFRSQGRGNTIYF. In nucleotides, the CDR3 is TGTGCCAGCAGCTTTCGTTCTCAGGGACGAGGAAACACCATATATTTT.

This clone showed up just a few times. The chain couples TRBV3-1 (or the pseudogene TRBV3-2) to TRBJ2-1, with 13 positions matching TRBD2. CDR1 is LGHDT and CDR2 is YNNKEL in the germline V gene (reference sequence). The CDR3 runs to 18 residues. With V trimmed by 4 bases and J by 7 bases, 13 bases remained unmatched. The CDR3 here is CASSRETSGRRLGNEQFF. CDR3 nucleotide sequence: TGTGCCAGCAGCCGGGAGACTAGCGGGAGGCGACTGGGGAATGAGCAGTTCTTC.